These 12 T cell receptor beta chains were all obtained from the same sample, sequenced in a study of cytomegalovirus exposure and HLA in healthy donors. Using immunoSEQ multiplex PCR, the repertoire was profiled, and TCRdb retains in-frame clones only, with some absent. The data show hundreds of thousands of clones, roughly 90% seen once. Sample: PBMCs. The receptors shown here come from a woman aged 18 to 35 in good health and CMV-seronegative.

V and J are TRBV7-9 and TRBJ2-1, with 9 positions matching TRBD2. Germline V gene sequence: CDR1 SEHNR, CDR2 FQNEAQ (reference sequence). There are 15 residues in the CDR3. J was trimmed by 7 bases and V by 4 bases; bases with no gene match: 8. As DNA, the CDR3 is TGTGCCAGCAGCTCGGAGAGGACTAGCGTGAATGAGCAGTTCTTC. Encoded protein: CASSSERTSVNEQFF.

The DNA for the CDR3 is TGTGCCAGCAGTTTGGTGGACGAGGGGGCCTCCTACGAGCAGTACTTC. Protein product: CASSLVDEGASYEQYF. The genes are TRBV28 and TRBJ2-7, with 7 bases matching TRBD1. The trim removed 3 bases at V and 0 bases at J, leaving 8 bases unmatched. Per the germline V gene, CDR1 is MDHEN and CDR2 is SYDVKM. The CDR3 runs 16 residues.

V usage is TRBV27 and J usage is TRBJ2-1, with 8 bases matching TRBD1. V was pared by 5 bases and J by 7 bases, with 4 bases of the junction left unmatched. The CDR3 runs 13 residues. From germline, CDR1 is MNHEY and CDR2 SMNVEV (reference sequence). The CDR3: CASSGQGVNEQFF. As DNA, the CDR3 is TGTGCCAGCAGTGGACAGGGTGTAAATGAGCAGTTCTTC.

V is TRBV18 and J is TRBJ2-3, with D maybe TRBD2 (5 bases). The V gene lost 5 bases and the J gene lost 3 bases, with 6 bases spanning the gap. This CDR3 has 12 residues. Per the germline V gene, CDR1 is KGHSH and CDR2 is LQKENI. CDR3 in amino acids: CASSRRTDTQYF. The DNA for the CDR3 is TGTGCCAGCTCAAGGAGGACAGATACGCAGTATTTT.

The rearrangement links TRBV19 to TRBJ2-7; D gene ambiguous. The CDR3 totals 16 residues. Trimming shortened V by 1 base and J by 0 bases, and 13 bases separated the two germline ends. Per the germline V gene, CDR1 is LNHDA and CDR2 is SQIVND (reference sequence). CDR3 sequence: CASSIAPTFLSYEQYF. CDR3 in DNA: TGTGCCAGTAGTATAGCCCCGACTTTCCTCTCCTACGAGCAGTACTTC.

The chain employs TRBV28 and TRBJ2-2, with D perhaps TRBD1 (5 bases). V lost 5 bases and J 6 bases, leaving 10 bases between the germline ends. Germline V gives CDR1 MDHEN, CDR2 SYDVKM. This CDR3 has 13 amino acids. The CDR3 here is CASSIRRAGELFF. Here the CDR3 DNA reads TGTGCCAGCAGTATTCGCAGGGCCGGGGAGCTGTTTTTT.

The J gene is TRBJ2-7, the V gene TRBV5-1; 8 bases are shared with TRBD1. The length of the CDR3 is 14 residues. Germline loops: CDR1 SGHRS, CDR2 YFSETQ. After removal of 1 base from V and 4 bases from J, the junction contained 4 bases not matched to a gene. In nucleotides, the CDR3 is TGCGCCAGCAGCTTGCAGGGGGCAGGGTACGAGCAGTACTTC. It translates to CASSLQGAGYEQYF. The full variable domain, rest sourced from reference TRBV5-1 and TRBJ2-7, is KAGVTQTPRYLIKTRGQQVTLSCSPISGHRSVSWYQQTPGQGLQFLFEYFSETQRNKGNFPGRFSGRQFSNSRSEMNVSTLELGDSALYLCASSLQGAGYEQYFGPGTRLTVT.

The chain joins TRBV6-6 to TRBJ2-1, with 9 nucleotides matching TRBD2. The J segment lost 3 bases and the V segment lost 11 bases, leaving 11 bases of the junction unmatched. The CDR3 has 15 amino acids. The V gene's germline CDR1 is MNHNY and CDR2 SVGAGI (reference sequence). CDR3 nucleotides: TGTGCCTCGGTGGCGGGAGGGCCGGTCTACAATGAGCAGTTCTTC. Translated, it gives CASVAGGPVYNEQFF.

This chain uses TRBV30 with TRBJ1-2; maybe TRBD1 (5 bases). The CDR3 sequence is 12 residues long. Germline CDR1 is GTSNPN and CDR2 is SVGIG (reference sequence). The DNA for the CDR3 is TGTGCTCAAAGCGGGGGGAAATATGGCTACACCTTC. It is translated as CAQSGGKYGYTF.

The V gene is TRBV28, the J gene TRBJ1-1; a possible D gene is TRBD1 (5 bases). Germline CDR1 reads MDHEN; CDR2 reads SYDVKM. The CDR3 runs 16 residues. Trimming left V 2 bases short and J 4 bases short, with 17 bases between. The CDR3 DNA sequence: TGTGCCAGCAGTTTACCCCGCCAAGGGGCCAGCACTGAAGCTTTCTTT. Translated, it gives CASSLPRQGASTEAFF.

V is TRBV19 and J is TRBJ2-2; D may be TRBD2 (6 bases). Looked up from germline, CDR1 is LNHDA and CDR2 is SQIVND (reference sequence). This CDR3 has 14 residues. V was cut by 5 bases and J by 4 bases, with 11 bases left in between. This CDR3 is CASSGGVFTGELFF. CDR3 sequence (DNA): TGTGCCAGTAGTGGCGGGGTCTTCACCGGGGAGCTGTTTTTT.

The chain employs TRBV6-1 and TRBJ1-6; 10 bases match TRBD1. CDR1 MNHNS and CDR2 SASEGT come from the germline V gene. J gave up 7 bases and V 0 bases, and 6 bases lay outside the gene matches. This CDR3 is 17 amino acids long. DNA for the CDR3: TGTGCCAGCAGTGAAGCGCTAGTGGGACAGGGGAATTCACCCCTCCACTTT. This codes for CASSEALVGQGNSPLHF.